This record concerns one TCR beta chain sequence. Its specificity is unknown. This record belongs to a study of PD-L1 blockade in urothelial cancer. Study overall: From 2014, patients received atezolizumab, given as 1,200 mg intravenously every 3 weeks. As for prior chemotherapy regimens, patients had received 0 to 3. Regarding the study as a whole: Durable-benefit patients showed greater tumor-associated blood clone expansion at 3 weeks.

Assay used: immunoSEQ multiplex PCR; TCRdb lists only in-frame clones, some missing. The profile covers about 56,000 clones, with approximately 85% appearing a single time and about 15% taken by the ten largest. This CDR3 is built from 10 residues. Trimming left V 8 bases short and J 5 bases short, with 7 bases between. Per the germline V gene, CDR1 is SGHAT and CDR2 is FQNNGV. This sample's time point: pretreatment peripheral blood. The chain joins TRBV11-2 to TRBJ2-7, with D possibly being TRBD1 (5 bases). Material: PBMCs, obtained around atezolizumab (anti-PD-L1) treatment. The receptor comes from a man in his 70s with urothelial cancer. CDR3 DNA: TGTGCCAGCCAGGGAAACGAGCAGTACTTC. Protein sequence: CASQGNEQYF. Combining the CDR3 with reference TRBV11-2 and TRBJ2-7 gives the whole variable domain EAGVAQSPRYKIIEKRQSVAFWCNPISGHATLYWYQQILGQGPKLLIQFQNNGVVDDSQLPKDRFSAERLKGVDSTLKIQPAKLEDSAVYLCASQGNEQYFGPGTRLTVT.